The T cell receptor (beta chain) under discussion was sequenced for a study of T cell changes during pregnancy in multiple sclerosis. The data were produced by immunoSEQ multiplex PCR, yet TCRdb's version contains in-frame clones alone and is incomplete. The table has just under 80,000 clones, approximately 92% seen once; the top ten hold 1%. Unmatched junction bases numbered 2, after V lost 1 base and J lost 7 bases. CDR1 is MNHEY, CDR2 SMNVEV, per germline (reference sequence). The CDR3 sequence is 14 residues long. The starting material was peripheral blood, obtained in the first trimester of pregnancy. J is TRBJ2-1 and V is TRBV27, with 9 bases identical to TRBD1. The sequence was collected from a female donor with multiple sclerosis, enrolled in a pregnancy study. The CDR3 is CASSLYGTGNEQFF. The CDR3 nucleotides are TGTGCCAGCAGTTTATATGGGACAGGGAATGAGCAGTTCTTC.